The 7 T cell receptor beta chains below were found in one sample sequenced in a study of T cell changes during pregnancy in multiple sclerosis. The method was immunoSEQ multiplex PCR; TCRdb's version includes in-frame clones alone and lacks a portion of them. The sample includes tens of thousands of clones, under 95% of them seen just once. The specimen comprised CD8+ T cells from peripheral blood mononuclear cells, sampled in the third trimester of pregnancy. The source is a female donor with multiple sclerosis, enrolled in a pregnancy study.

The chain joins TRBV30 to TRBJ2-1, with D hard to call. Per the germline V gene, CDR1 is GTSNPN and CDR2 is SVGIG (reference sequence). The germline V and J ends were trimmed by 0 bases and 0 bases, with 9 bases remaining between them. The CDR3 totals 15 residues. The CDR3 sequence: CAWSVASNSYNEQFF. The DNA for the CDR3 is TGTGCCTGGAGTGTAGCAAGCAACTCCTACAATGAGCAGTTCTTC. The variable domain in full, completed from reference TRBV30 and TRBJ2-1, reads SQTIHQWPATLVQPVGSPLSLECTVEGTSNPNLYWYRQAAGRGLQLLFYSVGIGQISSEVPQNLSASRPQDRQFILSSKKLLLSDSGFYLCAWSVASNSYNEQFFGPGTRLTVL.

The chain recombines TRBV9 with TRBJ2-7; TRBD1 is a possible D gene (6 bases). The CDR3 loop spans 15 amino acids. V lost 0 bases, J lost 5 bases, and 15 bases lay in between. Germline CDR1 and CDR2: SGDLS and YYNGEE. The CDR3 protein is CASSVEGGVDDEQYF. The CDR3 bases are TGTGCCAGCAGCGTAGAAGGGGGAGTGGATGACGAGCAGTACTTC.

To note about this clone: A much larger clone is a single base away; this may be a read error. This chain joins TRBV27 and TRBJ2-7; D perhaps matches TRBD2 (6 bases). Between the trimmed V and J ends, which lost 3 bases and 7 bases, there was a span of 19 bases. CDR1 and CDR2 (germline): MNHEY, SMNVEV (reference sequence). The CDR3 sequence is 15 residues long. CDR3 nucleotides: TGTGCCAGCAGTTTCCTAGCGAGGATTCTTGAGGAGCAGTACTTC. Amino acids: CASSFLARILEEQYF.

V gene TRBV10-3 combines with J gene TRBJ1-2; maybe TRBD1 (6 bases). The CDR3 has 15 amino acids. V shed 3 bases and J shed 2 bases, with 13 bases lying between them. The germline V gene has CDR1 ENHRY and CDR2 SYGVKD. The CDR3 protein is CAISDTGKANYGYTF. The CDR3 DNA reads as TGTGCCATCAGTGATACAGGGAAAGCCAACTATGGCTACACCTTC.

The CDR3 here is CASRVWGTRQETQYF. In nucleotides, the CDR3 is TGTGCCAGCAGGGTCTGGGGGACTAGACAAGAGACCCAGTACTTC. The rearrangement links TRBV7-6 to TRBJ2-5, with TRBD2 matching over 8 bases. This CDR3 comprises 15 residues. From germline, CDR1 is SGHVS and CDR2 FNYEAQ. V trimming: 6 bases; J trimming: 2 bases; junction bases outside the gene matches: 8.

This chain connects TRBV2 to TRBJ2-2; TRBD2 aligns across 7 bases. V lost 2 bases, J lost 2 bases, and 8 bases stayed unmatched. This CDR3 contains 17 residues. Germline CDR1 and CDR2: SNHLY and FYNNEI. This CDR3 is CASSENGLAVNTGELFF. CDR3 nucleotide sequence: TGTGCCAGCAGTGAAAACGGGCTAGCGGTCAACACCGGGGAGCTGTTTTTT.

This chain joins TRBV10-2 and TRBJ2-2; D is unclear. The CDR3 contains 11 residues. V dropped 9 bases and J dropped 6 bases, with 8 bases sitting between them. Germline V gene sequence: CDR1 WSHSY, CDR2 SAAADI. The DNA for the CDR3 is TGCGCCAGTGAATTAGCCGGGGAGCTGTTTTTT. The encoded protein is CASELAGELFF.